Listed here are 28 T cell receptor beta chains from one sample, sequenced in a study of tumor and adjacent non-tumor tissue in lung cancer. A modified ARM-PCR protocol with three rounds of nested PCR amplified TCRbeta. MiXCR was run by TCRdb on the multiplex PCR reads, yielding one entry per CDR3 protein. The sample includes 90,000 to 110,000 distinct CDR3 sequences, approximately 82% of them seen just once. RNA was extracted from bulk tissue without any cell sorting. Specimen: lung tumor tissue. These receptors came from an older woman with non-small cell lung cancer.

In regard to this clonotype: One end of the junction does not line up with germline, which may come from a read error. The chain links TRBV7-9 to TRBJ1-2, with 8 positions matching TRBD1. The CDR3 length is 16 residues. The germline gives CDR1 SEHNR, CDR2 FQNEAQ (reference sequence). In DNA, the CDR3 is TGTGCAAGCAGTTATCGACAGGGGCAGCGGTCGCGCGGCGACACCTTC. Translating gives CASSYRQGQRSRGDTF.

Concerning this clonotype itself: Lacking the conserved final phenylalanine or tryptophan, this CDR3 likely reflects a read error. This rearrangement joins TRBV11-2 to TRBJ2-3, with 7 positions matching TRBD2. This CDR3 is 15 amino acids long. Germline V gene sequence: CDR1 SGHAT, CDR2 FQNNGV. The CDR3 loop is CVSSLRNGRIDTQYS. Written as DNA, the CDR3 is TGTGTCAGCAGCTTAAGGAACGGGAGGATAGATACGCAGTATTCT.

Worth noting for this clonotype: At one end the junction does not follow the germline gene, possibly because of a read error. The V call is TRBV6-2 or TRBV6-3, the J call TRBJ1-2; D not certain. The CDR3 has 15 amino acids. The germline CDR1 and CDR2 sequences are MNHEY and SVGEGT. The CDR3 region is CASTQRGSANYGYIF. The CDR3 DNA reads as TGTGCCAGCACTCAGCGGGGTTCGGCTAATTATGGCTACATCTTC.

A remark on this clonotype: One base away lies a much larger clone, so this may be a sequencing read error. The chain is built from TRBV4-2 and TRBJ2-3; D tentatively reads TRBD1 or TRBD2 (5 bases each). CDR1 is LGHNA, CDR2 YNFKEQ, per germline. There are 17 residues in the CDR3. Trimming took 7 bases from V and 4 from J, leaving 24 bases between them. Here the CDR3 DNA reads TGTGCCAGCAACCATTCGGGGACCGAATCATACCCAGATACGCAGTATTTT. Translating it yields CASNHSGTESYPDTQYF.

This rearrangement joins TRBV28 to TRBJ2-5; D gene unclear. V was pared by 5 bases and J by 6 bases, with 19 bases between. Looked up from germline, CDR1 is MDHEN and CDR2 is SYDVKM. The CDR3 consists of 15 residues. DNA of the CDR3: TGTGCCAGCAGTCCGGGTGGAATCTGGGAAAAGACCCAGTACTTC. Its translation is CASSPGGIWEKTQYF. The whole variable domain, filled in from reference TRBV28 and TRBJ2-5, reads DVKVTQSSRYLVKRTGEKVFLECVQDMDHENMFWYRQDPGLGLRLIYFSYDVKMKEKGDIPEGYSVSREKKERFSLILESASTNQTSMYLCASSPGGIWEKTQYFGPGTRLLVL.

The V and J genes are TRBV28 and TRBJ2-3, with D tentatively TRBD1 or TRBD2 (5 bases each). This CDR3 comprises 12 residues. Trimming stripped 6 bases from V and 14 bases from J, with 18 bases between. Germline CDR1 and CDR2: MDHEN and SYDVKM. The CDR3 loop reads CASSGGHGQVYF. CDR3 DNA sequence: TGTGCCAGCAGCGGAGGACATGGTCAAGTGTATTTT.

Note on this clonotype: This sequence may be a read error, since a much larger clone differs from it by one base. The J gene is TRBJ2-7, the V gene TRBV29-1; 9 bases line up with TRBD2. This CDR3 is built from 14 residues. V lost 4 bases to trimming and J lost 2 bases; unmatched junction nucleotides: 6. CDR1 is SQVTM and CDR2 is ANQGSEA in the germline V gene. The CDR3: CSVASGTDPYEQYV. DNA of the CDR3: TGCAGCGTTGCTAGCGGGACCGATCCCTACGAGCAGTACGTC.

J is TRBJ2-3 and V is TRBV12-3 or TRBV12-4, with 10 bases fitting TRBD1. This CDR3 is 16 amino acids long. As DNA, the CDR3 is TGTACCAACAGTTCTACCGGGACAGGGGCGACAGATACGCAGTATTTT. It codes for CTNSSTGTGATDTQYF.

Worth noting for this clonotype: This likely comes from a read error, as the CDR3 has no conserved phenylalanine or tryptophan at its end. This chain joins TRBV20-1 and TRBJ1-2, with 7 bases identical to TRBD1. The CDR3 is made up of 14 amino acids. The V gene's germline CDR1 is DFQATT and CDR2 SNEGSKA (reference sequence). The ends lost 6 bases at V and 2 bases at J; junction bases unmatched: 9. This CDR3 is CSARRDRINYGYTL. The CDR3 DNA reads as TGCAGTGCCAGAAGGGACAGAATAAACTATGGCTACACCCTC.

This clonotype is a singleton in its sample. The chain joins TRBV29-1 to TRBJ1-1; D call uncertain. The germline gives CDR1 SQVTM, CDR2 ANQGSEA. Trimming stripped 7 bases from V and 2 bases from J, with 20 bases between. CDR3 length equals 15 residues. The CDR3 loop is CSASKEEGVNTEAFF. DNA of the CDR3: TGCAGCGCCTCGAAAGAAGAGGGAGTCAACACTGAAGCTTTCTTT.

The chain combines TRBV10-1 with TRBJ2-7, with D possibly matching TRBD2 (6 bases). Germline V gene sequence: CDR1 WNHNN, CDR2 SYGVQD (reference sequence). V was pared by 10 bases and J by 7 bases, with 20 bases between. This CDR3 is 13 amino acids long. DNA for the CDR3: TGCGCCACTAGCGAGCAGAGACGAAGTGAGCAGTACTTC. It specifies CATSEQRRSEQYF.

Regarding this clonotype: A much larger clone is a single base away; this may be a read error. This chain connects TRBV6-2 or TRBV6-3 to TRBJ1-2, with no clear D. CDR1 and CDR2 (germline): MNHEY, SVGEGT. CDR3 length equals 15 residues. Trimming left V 9 bases short and J 3 bases short, with 20 bases between. In DNA form, the CDR3 reads TGTGCCAGAAGATACGCACCAACGACCTACTATGGCTACACCTTC. Translating gives CARRYAPTTYYGYTF.

With regard to this clonotype: Relative to the germline gene, one junction end is altered; a read error may explain this. V and J are TRBV11-3 and TRBJ1-3, with unresolved D. Germline CDR1 and CDR2: SGHNT and YENEEA. The CDR3 is made up of 13 amino acids. The CDR3 is CASMSDTGNIIYF. Written as DNA, the CDR3 is TGTGCCAGCATGTCTGACACCGGAAACATCATATATTTT.

In the case of this clonotype: A read error may account for a junction end that differs from germline. The rearrangement uses TRBV20-1 and TRBJ1-2; 10 nucleotides line up with TRBD1. Germline CDR1 and CDR2: DFQATT and SNEGSKA (reference sequence). There are 14 residues in the CDR3. CDR3 protein: CSAHTGTGEKGYTF. The DNA of the CDR3 is TGTAGTGCTCATACCGGGACAGGGGAAAAAGGCTACACCTTC.

A word on this clonotype: Possible read error: a much larger clone is one base away. This chain joins TRBV10-3 and TRBJ1-1; TRBD1 matches 8 bases. CDR3 length equals 17 residues. V dropped 0 bases and J dropped 0; count of bases not matched to a gene: 6. Looked up from germline, CDR1 is ENHRY and CDR2 is SYGVKD. The CDR3: CAISESTGGSLNTEAFF. The CDR3 region has the DNA TGTGCCATCAGTGAGTCCACAGGGGGATCATTGAACACTGAAGCTTTCTTT.

With regard to this clonotype: With a much larger clone just one base away, this may be a read error. The genes are TRBV20-1 and TRBJ2-7; 10 nucleotides match TRBD1. With V trimmed by 3 bases and J by 7 bases, 12 bases remained unmatched. The CDR3 consists of 15 residues. CDR1 is DFQATT, CDR2 SNEGSKA, per germline (reference sequence). The CDR3 region is CSAREPGQGLKEQYF. CDR3 nucleotides: TGCAGTGCTAGGGAACCGGGACAGGGGTTAAAAGAGCAGTACTTC.

A remark on this clonotype: This may stem from a read error, because a much larger clone lies one nucleotide away. This chain joins TRBV6-1 and TRBJ2-7; 9 bases fit TRBD2. Germline CDR1 and CDR2: MNHNS and SASEGT. The CDR3 covers 13 residues. V shed 10 bases and J 6 bases; nucleotides not matched to a gene: 10. The DNA of the CDR3 is TGTGCCATTGACGTAGCGGGGGTCCGCGAGCAGTACTTC. Its translation is CAIDVAGVREQYF.

As regards this clonotype: Germline and junction disagree at one end, which may indicate a read error. The genes are TRBV29-1 and TRBJ1-1; TRBD1 is a possible D gene (6 bases). There are 11 residues in the CDR3. Germline values: CDR1 SQVTM, CDR2 ANQGSEA. The CDR3, as DNA: TGCAGCGGACAGGCGGTGACTGAAGCATTCTTT. It translates to CSGQAVTEAFF. The variable domain in full, completed from reference TRBV29-1 and TRBJ1-1, reads SAVISQKPSRDICQRGTSLTIQCQVDSQVTMMFWYRQQPGQSLTLIATANQGSEATYESGFVIDKFPISRPNLTFSTLTVSNMSPEDSSIYLCSGQAVTEAFFGQGTRLTVV.

Worth noting for this clonotype: The germline gene is not matched at one end of the junction; a read error may be the cause. The rearrangement uses TRBV20-1 and TRBJ2-4; a possible D gene is TRBD1 (6 bases). The length of the CDR3 is 14 residues. In germline, CDR1 is DFQATT, CDR2 SNEGSKA (reference sequence). CDR3 loop: CCARGQGIKNIQYF. The CDR3 bases are TGCTGTGCTAGAGGGCAGGGGATCAAAAACATTCAGTACTTC.

This sequence joins TRBV20-1 and TRBJ2-7, with unresolved D. V dropped 5 bases and J dropped 3 bases, with 20 bases sitting between them. CDR1 is DFQATT and CDR2 is SNEGSKA in the germline V gene (reference sequence). This CDR3 is built from 15 residues. For the CDR3, the DNA is TGCAGTGCTGGAAGAGGTGGCCCAAAGCACTACGAGCAGTACTTC. It specifies CSAGRGGPKHYEQYF.

The chain employs TRBV11-2 and TRBJ1-6; D gene uncertain. Deletions cut 2 bases from V and 7 bases from J, with 12 bases between. Germline V gene lookup returns CDR1 SGHAT and CDR2 FQNNGV. This CDR3 has 15 residues. The CDR3 spells CASSLQTSLNSPLHF. The CDR3 DNA follows: TGTGCCAGCAGCTTACAAACCAGCCTGAATTCACCCCTCCACTTT. Full variable domain (outside the CDR3, taken from reference TRBV11-2 and TRBJ1-6): EAGVAQSPRYKIIEKRQSVAFWCNPISGHATLYWYQQILGQGPKLLIQFQNNGVVDDSQLPKDRFSAERLKGVDSTLKIQPAKLEDSAVYLCASSLQTSLNSPLHFGNGTRLTVT.

This rearrangement joins TRBV29-1 to TRBJ2-1, with D possibly TRBD1 on 6 matching bases. Germline V gene lookup returns CDR1 SQVTM and CDR2 ANQGSEA. This CDR3 comprises 15 residues. V dropped 6 bases and J dropped 7 bases, with 22 bases sitting between them. CDR3 in amino acids: CSVLHPYRASNEQFF. DNA for the CDR3: TGCAGCGTCCTACACCCCTACAGGGCAAGTAATGAGCAGTTCTTC.

This clonotype was detected ten times or more. The V and J genes are TRBV28 and TRBJ2-7, with D possibly TRBD1 on 6 matching bases. Germline V gene sequence: CDR1 MDHEN, CDR2 SYDVKM. The germline V and J ends were trimmed by 5 bases and 0 bases, with 14 bases remaining between them. CDR3 length equals 15 residues. The CDR3 sequence is CASSPRTDYSYEQYF. The CDR3 DNA is TGTGCCAGCAGTCCCCGGACAGACTACTCCTACGAGCAGTACTTC. Combining the CDR3 with reference TRBV28 and TRBJ2-7 gives the whole variable domain DVKVTQSSRYLVKRTGEKVFLECVQDMDHENMFWYRQDPGLGLRLIYFSYDVKMKEKGDIPEGYSVSREKKERFSLILESASTNQTSMYLCASSPRTDYSYEQYFGPGTRLTVT.

In the case of this clonotype: The junction departs from the called germline gene at one end, perhaps through a read error. The chain employs TRBV4-3 and TRBJ2-4, with a tentative D call TRBD1 (5 bases). CDR3 length: 15 residues. Per the germline V gene, CDR1 is LGHNA and CDR2 is YSLEER. CDR3 DNA: TGCACCAGCAGCCAGGTGTGGGTAGGGGAAATCATTCAGTATTTC. It translates to CTSSQVWVGEIIQYF.

V usage is TRBV6-1 and J usage is TRBJ2-2, with D possibly being TRBD2 (6 bases). V was cut by 11 bases and J by 4 bases, with 14 bases left in between. The CDR3 contains 13 residues. CDR1 and CDR2 (germline): MNHNS, SASEGT. As DNA, the CDR3 is TGTGCCCGGGAGACAGACAGCACCGGGGAGCTGTTTTTT. It encodes CARETDSTGELFF.

The chain has TRBV5-6 and TRBJ2-7; D not certain. V was clipped by 6 bases and J by 5 bases, with 12 bases between them. The CDR3 spans 12 residues. The germline V gene encodes CDR1 SGHDT and CDR2 YYEEEE. For the CDR3, the DNA is TGTGCCAGCAACTTAACCCCGGACGAGCAGTACTTC. Translating gives CASNLTPDEQYF.

The rearrangement links TRBV10-3 to TRBJ1-1, with a possible D match to TRBD1 (5 bases). V was clipped by 4 bases and J by 4 bases, with 16 bases between them. The germline gives CDR1 ENHRY, CDR2 SYGVKD. The CDR3 is 15 residues long. CDR3 sequence reads: CAISASAGPGTEAFF. CDR3 coding DNA: TGTGCCATCAGTGCGTCAGCGGGGCCGGGCACTGAAGCTTTCTTT.

Comment on this clonotype: The junction departs from germline at one end; a sequencing error may be responsible. The chain employs TRBV20-1 and TRBJ2-3; D perhaps matches TRBD1 (6 bases). CDR1 is DFQATT, CDR2 SNEGSKA, per germline (reference sequence). CDR3 size: 17 residues. The CDR3 coding sequence is TGCATTGCTAGAGATCAGCTACTGGGGGCTTCCACAGATACGCAGTATTTT. This translates into CIARDQLLGASTDTQYF.